This TCR beta chain was recorded in a study of technical replicates of blood from a handful of donors. Unmatched junction bases numbered 2, after V lost 0 bases and J lost 6 bases. The length of the CDR3 is 14 residues. The germline V gene has CDR1 SQVTM and CDR2 ANQGSEA. Using immunoSEQ multiplex PCR, the repertoire was profiled, and TCRdb retains in-frame clones only, with some absent. The sample contains fewer than 20,000 clones, 82% of which appear only once. This TCR was sampled from a human donor in good health. Some clones in this sample may be carry-over from other donors' samples. The chain links TRBV29-1 to TRBJ2-3; 11 bases agree with TRBD2. Sequenced sample: PBMCs. The CDR3 DNA follows: TGCAGCGTTGAAGACGCTAGCGGGGGGGATACGCAGTATTTT. As protein: CSVEDASGGDTQYF.